This T cell receptor (beta chain) comes out of a study of blood T cells in healthy people across ages. Study findings and constraints: The unsorted PBMCs prevented any conclusive comparison of naive versus antigen-experienced cells.

CDR1 and CDR2 from the germline V gene are SGHTA and FQGNSA. There are 16 residues in the CDR3. After removal of 5 bases from V and 1 base from J, the junction contained 9 bases not matched to a gene. Combining a sample-barcoded 5' primer with a J-beta primer mix, a second PCR ran for roughly 6 to 12 cycles. MiXCR, run by TCRdb on the 5' RACE reads, gives a single entry per CDR3 protein. The sample consists of 380,000 or so distinct CDR3 sequences, approximately 51% of them appearing once. Turning to this clonotype: Its target is not known.

The J gene is TRBJ2-5, the V gene TRBV7-2, with TRBD2 matching 8 bases. The receptor was derived from a man between 60 and 70 years old in good health. The specimen was blood. CDR3 protein: CASSLTSGSGQETQYF. CDR3 nucleotide sequence: TGTGCCAGCAGCCTAACAAGCGGGAGTGGCCAAGAGACCCAGTACTTC.